Shown below are 23 T cell receptor beta chains from a single sample sequenced in a study of blood T cell repertoires in COVID-19. TCRdb keeps only in-frame clones here, not all; method: immunoSEQ multiplex PCR. Here the sample spans roughly 290,000 clones, just under 85% being singletons. The sequenced material came from peripheral blood. These receptors were collected from a woman aged 45-65 years with active or convalescent COVID-19.

The chain recombines TRBV29-1 with TRBJ2-1; possible D gene TRBD2, 5 bases. The CDR3 contains 12 residues. The V end was cut by 5 bases, the J end by 3 bases, with 8 bases between. Germline CDR1 SQVTM, CDR2 ANQGSEA. DNA of the CDR3: TGCAGCGTTAGAGGAGGCTACAATGAGCAGTTCTTC. Translating it yields CSVRGGYNEQFF.

This chain uses TRBV11-2 with TRBJ2-1, with D possibly matching TRBD1 (5 bases). The germline V gene encodes CDR1 SGHAT and CDR2 FQNNGV. Trimming left V 1 base short and J 6 bases short, with 13 bases between. The CDR3 covers 15 residues. This CDR3 reads CASSLARKTVNEQFF. Here the CDR3 DNA reads TGTGCCAGCAGCTTAGCCCGAAAGACAGTCAATGAGCAGTTCTTC.

The chain links TRBV5-1 to TRBJ1-6; no reliable D call. Germline values: CDR1 SGHRS, CDR2 YFSETQ. Deletions cut 4 bases from V and 0 bases from J, with 11 bases between. This CDR3 contains 16 residues. The CDR3 is CASSRRESSYNSPLHF. The CDR3 region has the DNA TGCGCCAGCAGCCGCCGGGAGAGCTCCTATAATTCACCCCTCCACTTT.

This clone was counted once. The chain joins TRBV7-9 to TRBJ2-5; D may be TRBD2 (5 bases). In germline, CDR1 is SEHNR, CDR2 FQNEAQ (reference sequence). The CDR3 extends over 13 amino acids. The germline V and J ends were trimmed by 1 base and 6 bases, with 9 bases remaining between them. The CDR3 DNA follows: TGTGCCAGCAGCTTAGAGGACTGGAAGACCCAGTACTTC. It codes for CASSLEDWKTQYF.

V is TRBV4-2 and J is TRBJ2-5; 10 positions match TRBD2. The junction had 4 bases not matched to a gene; V was cut back by 4 bases and J by 5 bases. Germline V gives CDR1 LGHNA, CDR2 YNFKEQ. The CDR3 has 14 residues. The CDR3 sequence: CASSPLAGVETQYF. Here the CDR3 DNA reads TGTGCCAGCAGCCCTCTAGCGGGAGTGGAGACCCAGTACTTC.

This chain links TRBV6-1 with TRBJ1-5; possible D gene TRBD1, 6 bases. CDR3 size: 17 residues. V dropped 2 bases and J dropped 0 bases, with 14 bases sitting between them. From germline, CDR1 is MNHNS and CDR2 SASEGT. The CDR3 region is CASSERQVIYSNQPQHF. As DNA, the CDR3 is TGTGCCAGCAGTGAAAGACAGGTAATTTATAGCAATCAGCCCCAGCATTTT.

V gene TRBV11-1 combines with J gene TRBJ2-1, with 10 bases identical to TRBD2. The CDR3 is made up of 16 amino acids. V shed 2 bases, J shed 4 bases, and the junction held 5 bases outside the gene matches. From germline, CDR1 is SGHAT and CDR2 FQDESV (reference sequence). CDR3 amino acids: CASSLFGAGGYNEQFF. Here the CDR3 DNA reads TGTGCCAGCAGCTTATTTGGAGCGGGAGGGTACAATGAGCAGTTCTTC.

The chain recombines TRBV5-6 with TRBJ1-5; D might be TRBD1 (6 bases). The CDR3 loop spans 15 amino acids. Trimming removed 1 base at V and 1 base at J, with 9 bases between. CDR1 SGHDT and CDR2 YYEEEE come from the germline V gene. The CDR3: CASSLRGSSNQPQHF. CDR3 sequence (DNA): TGTGCCAGCAGCTTGAGGGGGTCGAGCAATCAGCCCCAGCATTTT.

The rearrangement uses TRBV10-2 and TRBJ1-2; the match to TRBD1 covers 8 bases. With 6 bases clipped from V and 6 bases from J, the junction kept 6 bases outside the gene matches. Germline CDR1 is WSHSY and CDR2 is SAAADI. There are 13 residues in the CDR3. The CDR3 bases are TGCGCCAGCAGAGAAGACAGGGGAAATGGCTACACCTTC. Translated: CASREDRGNGYTF.

This chain links TRBV6-1 with TRBJ1-2; TRBD1 agrees at 7 bases. CDR3 length: 16 amino acids. V gave up 3 bases and J gave up 8 bases; unmatched junction bases: 15. The germline V gene has CDR1 MNHNS and CDR2 SASEGT. The CDR3 DNA sequence: TGTGCCAGCAGTGACATCCCGACAGGGTCGGTAGAGGGCTACACCTTC. It codes for CASSDIPTGSVEGYTF.

This clone showed up just a few times. V is TRBV11-2 and J is TRBJ2-2; TRBD2 might be the D (6 bases). The CDR3 sequence is 13 residues long. Looked up from germline, CDR1 is SGHAT and CDR2 is FQNNGV. The V end lost 5 bases, the J end lost 6 bases, and 10 bases lay between the germline ends. As DNA, the CDR3 is TGTGCCAGCAGCCCAACGGGGGCCGGGGAGCTGTTTTTT. Translated, it gives CASSPTGAGELFF. Together with reference TRBV11-2 and TRBJ2-2, the CDR3 gives the full variable domain: EAGVAQSPRYKIIEKRQSVAFWCNPISGHATLYWYQQILGQGPKLLIQFQNNGVVDDSQLPKDRFSAERLKGVDSTLKIQPAKLEDSAVYLCASSPTGAGELFFGEGSRLTVL.

The chain uses TRBV27 and TRBJ2-7, with 8 positions matching TRBD1. Germline V gene sequence: CDR1 MNHEY, CDR2 SMNVEV (reference sequence). This CDR3 region has 15 residues. Unmatched junction bases numbered 10, after V lost 5 bases and J lost 4 bases. The DNA of the CDR3 is TGTGCCAGCAGTCCTGCGGACAGGGCGGTATACGAGCAGTACTTC. Residues: CASSPADRAVYEQYF.

This clone was detected a few times. This chain connects TRBV9 to TRBJ2-1; tentative D call: TRBD2 (6 bases). Deletions cut 0 bases from V and 8 bases from J, with 15 bases between. In germline, CDR1 is SGDLS, CDR2 YYNGEE. This CDR3 has 15 residues. CDR3 nucleotide sequence: TGTGCCAGCAGCGTAGAGTGGCAGGGAGGCCATGAGCAGTTCTTC. Translated, it gives CASSVEWQGGHEQFF.

This chain uses TRBV5-1 with TRBJ1-6; 8 bases are a match to TRBD1. The CDR3 is 15 residues long. V was pared by 0 bases and J by 9 bases, with 5 bases of the junction left unmatched. Germline loops: CDR1 SGHRS, CDR2 YFSETQ. The CDR3 reads CASSLGTGKGSPLHF. The DNA of the CDR3 is TGCGCCAGCAGCTTGGGGACAGGGAAAGGTTCACCCCTCCACTTT.

The chain links TRBV19 to TRBJ2-1; 11 bases map to TRBD2. The CDR3 totals 15 residues. Germline-derived CDR1 and CDR2 are LNHDA and SQIVND (reference sequence). J was trimmed by 9 bases and V by 5 bases; bases with no gene match: 9. The CDR3 DNA reads TGTGCCAGTAGTGCCCGACTAGCGGGGAGGGGTGAGCAGTTCTTC. Translating gives CASSARLAGRGEQFF. Full variable domain (outside the CDR3, taken from reference TRBV19 and TRBJ2-1): DGGITQSPKYLFRKEGQNVTLSCEQNLNHDAMYWYRQDPGQGLRLIYYSQIVNDFQKGDIAEGYSVSREKKESFPLTVTSAQKNPTAFYLCASSARLAGRGEQFFGPGTRLTVL.

This clone was detected only once. The chain recombines TRBV5-5 with TRBJ2-7; TRBD1 matches at 9 bases. The CDR3 length is 17 residues. V lost 0 bases to trimming and J lost 4 bases; unmatched junction nucleotides: 11. CDR1 is SGHKS, CDR2 YYEKEE, per germline (reference sequence). CDR3 nucleotide sequence: TGTGCCAGCAGCTTGGCCGGCGGAGGGACAGGGAATTACGAGCAGTACTTC. Its translation: CASSLAGGGTGNYEQYF.

This chain connects TRBV5-1 to TRBJ2-7, with a tentative D call TRBD1 (6 bases). Between the trimmed V and J ends, which lost 0 bases and 2 bases, there was a span of 12 bases. The CDR3 length is 15 residues. Germline V gene lookup returns CDR1 SGHRS and CDR2 YFSETQ. CDR3 nucleotides: TGCGCCAGCAGCTTGGGAAACAGGGTCCCCTACGAGCAGTACTTC. Amino acid sequence: CASSLGNRVPYEQYF.

The rearrangement joins TRBV10-3 to TRBJ1-2; 9 positions match TRBD1. From germline, CDR1 is ENHRY and CDR2 SYGVKD. The CDR3 runs 17 residues. V dropped 3 bases and J dropped 2; count of bases not matched to a gene: 10. CDR3 nucleotides: TGTGCCATCAGTGACCCCGGGACAGGGATTCCGAACTATGGCTACACCTTC. It translates to CAISDPGTGIPNYGYTF.

V usage is TRBV4-2 and J usage is TRBJ2-3, with 11 nucleotides matching TRBD2. CDR1 and CDR2 (germline): LGHNA, YNFKEQ. V dropped 0 bases and J dropped 6; count of bases not matched to a gene: 8. This CDR3 has 17 amino acids. The CDR3 region is CASSQEGLADRTDTQYF. The CDR3 DNA reads TGTGCCAGCAGCCAAGAGGGACTAGCGGACCGTACGGATACGCAGTATTTT.

V gene TRBV11-1 combines with J gene TRBJ2-7; 9 bases line up with TRBD2. After removal of 1 base from V and 2 bases from J, the junction contained 3 bases not matched to a gene. Looked up from germline, CDR1 is SGHAT and CDR2 is FQDESV (reference sequence). This CDR3 has 15 amino acids. CDR3 sequence reads: CASSLELAGAYEQYF. The CDR3, as DNA: TGTGCCAGCAGCTTAGAACTAGCGGGCGCCTACGAGCAGTACTTC.

This clone came up once. The genes are TRBV6-5 and TRBJ2-7; the match to TRBD1 covers 7 bases. V was clipped by 6 bases and J by 2 bases; unmatched bases: 4. The CDR3 spans 13 residues. Germline CDR1 is MNHEY and CDR2 is SVGAGI. CDR3 DNA sequence: TGTGCCAGCAGGAGGACAGGTCCCTACGAGCAGTACTTC. This sequence encodes CASRRTGPYEQYF.

The rearrangement uses TRBV11-1 and TRBJ1-1; D might be TRBD1 (5 bases). The length of the CDR3 is 14 residues. V dropped 5 bases and J dropped 6 bases, with 16 bases sitting between them. Per germline, CDR1 SGHAT and CDR2 FQDESV (reference sequence). CDR3 nucleotide sequence: TGTGCCAGCAGCCAGTCCAGGGTCGTCGCTGAAGCTTTCTTT. Its protein product is CASSQSRVVAEAFF.

This sequence joins TRBV15 and TRBJ2-7; 7 bases match TRBD2. V gave up 5 bases and J gave up 3 bases; unmatched junction bases: 16. There are 17 residues in the CDR3. Germline loops: CDR1 LNHNV, CDR2 YYDKDF (reference sequence). CDR3 residues: CATSFHEGRAGDYEQYF. The CDR3 DNA reads TGTGCCACCAGCTTCCATGAAGGGAGGGCGGGAGACTACGAGCAGTACTTC. The variable domain in full, with the rest retrieved from reference TRBV15 and TRBJ2-7, is DAMVIQNPRYQVTQFGKPVTLSCSQTLNHNVMYWYQQKSSQAPKLLFHYYDKDFNNEADTPDNFQSRRPNTSFCFLDIRSPGLGDTAMYLCATSFHEGRAGDYEQYFGPGTRLTVT.